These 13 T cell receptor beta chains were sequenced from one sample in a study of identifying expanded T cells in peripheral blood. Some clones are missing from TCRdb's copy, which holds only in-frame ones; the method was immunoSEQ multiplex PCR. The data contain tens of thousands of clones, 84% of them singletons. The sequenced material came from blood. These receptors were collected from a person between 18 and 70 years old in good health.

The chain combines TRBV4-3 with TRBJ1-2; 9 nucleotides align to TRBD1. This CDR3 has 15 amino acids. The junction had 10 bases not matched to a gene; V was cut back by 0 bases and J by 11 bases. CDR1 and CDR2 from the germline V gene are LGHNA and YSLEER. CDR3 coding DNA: TGCGCCAGCAGCCAAGATTTCGGACAGGGGAGAGGGTACACCTTC. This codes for CASSQDFGQGRGYTF.

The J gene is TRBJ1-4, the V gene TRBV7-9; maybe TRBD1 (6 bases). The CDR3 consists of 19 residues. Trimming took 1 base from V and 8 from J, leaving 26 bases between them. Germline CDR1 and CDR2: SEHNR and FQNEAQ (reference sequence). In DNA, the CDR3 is TGTGCCAGCAGCTTAGAGGACCCTAGGGGGGCGCCCCTTAGGGAAAAACTGTTTTTT. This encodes CASSLEDPRGAPLREKLFF.

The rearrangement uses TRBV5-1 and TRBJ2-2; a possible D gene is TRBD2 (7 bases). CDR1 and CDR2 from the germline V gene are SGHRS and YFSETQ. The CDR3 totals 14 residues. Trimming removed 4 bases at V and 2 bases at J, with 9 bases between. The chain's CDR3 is CASSAGANTGELFF. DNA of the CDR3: TGCGCCAGCAGCGCGGGGGCTAACACCGGGGAGCTGTTTTTT.

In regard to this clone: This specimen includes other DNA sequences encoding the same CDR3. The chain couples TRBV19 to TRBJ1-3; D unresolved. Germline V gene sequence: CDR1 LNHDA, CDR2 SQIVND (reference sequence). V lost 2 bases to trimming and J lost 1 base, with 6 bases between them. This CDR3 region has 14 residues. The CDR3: CASSISSSGNTIYF. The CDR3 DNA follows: TGTGCCAGTAGTATAAGCAGTTCTGGAAACACCATATATTTT. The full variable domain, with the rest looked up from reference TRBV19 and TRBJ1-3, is DGGITQSPKYLFRKEGQNVTLSCEQNLNHDAMYWYRQDPGQGLRLIYYSQIVNDFQKGDIAEGYSVSREKKESFPLTVTSAQKNPTAFYLCASSISSSGNTIYFGEGSWLTVV.

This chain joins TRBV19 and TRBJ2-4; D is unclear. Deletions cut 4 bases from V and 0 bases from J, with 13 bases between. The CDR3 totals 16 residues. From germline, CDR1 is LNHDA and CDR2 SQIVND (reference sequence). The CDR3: CASSTDMVIAKNIQYF. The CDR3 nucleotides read TGTGCCAGTAGTACAGATATGGTGATAGCCAAAAACATTCAGTACTTC.

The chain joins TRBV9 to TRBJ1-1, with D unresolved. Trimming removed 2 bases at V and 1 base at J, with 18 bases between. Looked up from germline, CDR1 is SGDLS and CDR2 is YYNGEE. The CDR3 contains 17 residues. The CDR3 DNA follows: TGTGCCAGCAGCGTGGAGATTCAGATTGCCCAGAACACTGAAGCTTTCTTT. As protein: CASSVEIQIAQNTEAFF.

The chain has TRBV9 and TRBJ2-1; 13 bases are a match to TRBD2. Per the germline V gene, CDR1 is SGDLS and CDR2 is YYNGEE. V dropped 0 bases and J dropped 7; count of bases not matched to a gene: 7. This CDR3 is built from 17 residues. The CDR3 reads CASSVAPGTSGNNEQFF. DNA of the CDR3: TGTGCCAGCAGCGTAGCCCCTGGGACTAGCGGGAATAATGAGCAGTTCTTC. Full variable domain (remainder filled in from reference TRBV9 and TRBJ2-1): DSGVTQTPKHLITATGQRVTLRCSPRSGDLSVYWYQQSLDQGLQFLIQYYNGEERAKGNILERFSAQQFPDLHSELNLSSLELGDSALYFCASSVAPGTSGNNEQFFGPGTRLTVL.

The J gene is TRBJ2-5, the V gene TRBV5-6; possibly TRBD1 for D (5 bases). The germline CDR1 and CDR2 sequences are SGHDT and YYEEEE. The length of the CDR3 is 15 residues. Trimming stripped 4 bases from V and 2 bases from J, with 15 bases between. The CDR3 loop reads CASSVPGQLQETQYF. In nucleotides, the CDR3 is TGTGCCAGCAGCGTCCCCGGACAACTTCAAGAGACCCAGTACTTC.

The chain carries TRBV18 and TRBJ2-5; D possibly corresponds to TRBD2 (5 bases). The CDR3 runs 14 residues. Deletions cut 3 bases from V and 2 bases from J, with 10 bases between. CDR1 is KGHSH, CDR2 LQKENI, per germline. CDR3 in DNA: TGTGCCAGCTCACCGTCAGCGGTTCAAGAGACCCAGTACTTC. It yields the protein CASSPSAVQETQYF.

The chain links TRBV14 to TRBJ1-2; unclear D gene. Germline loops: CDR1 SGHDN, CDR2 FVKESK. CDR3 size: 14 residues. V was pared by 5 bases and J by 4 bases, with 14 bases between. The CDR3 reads CASSSRNTFYGYTF. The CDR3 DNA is TGTGCCAGCAGCTCCCGGAACACCTTCTATGGCTACACCTTC.

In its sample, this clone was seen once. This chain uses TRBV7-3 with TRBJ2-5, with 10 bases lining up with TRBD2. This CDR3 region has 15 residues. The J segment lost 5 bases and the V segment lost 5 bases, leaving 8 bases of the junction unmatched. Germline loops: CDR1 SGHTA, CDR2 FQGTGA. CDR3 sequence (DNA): TGTGCCAGCAGCCCGGACCCTAGCGGGAGTGAGACCCAGTACTTC. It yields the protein CASSPDPSGSETQYF. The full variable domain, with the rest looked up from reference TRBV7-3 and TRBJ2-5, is GAGVSQTPSNKVTEKGKYVELRCDPISGHTALYWYRQSLGQGPEFLIYFQGTGAADDSGLPNDRFFAVRPEGSVSTLKIQRTERGDSAVYLCASSPDPSGSETQYFGPGTRLLVL.

CDR3 sequence (DNA): TGCGCCAGCAGCCAAGACAGGGACAGCTCTTATCAGCCCCAGCATTTT. Translation gives CASSQDRDSSYQPQHF. This chain connects TRBV5-1 to TRBJ1-5; the match to TRBD1 covers 7 bases. Trimming cost V 4 bases and J 5 bases; bases outside gene matches: 12. The germline gives CDR1 SGHRS, CDR2 YFSETQ. The CDR3 is made up of 16 amino acids.

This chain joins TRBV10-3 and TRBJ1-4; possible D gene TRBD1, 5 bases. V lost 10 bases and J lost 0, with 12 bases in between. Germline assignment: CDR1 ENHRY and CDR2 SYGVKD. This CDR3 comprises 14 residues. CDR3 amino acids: CATRGGSTNEKLFF. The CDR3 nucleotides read TGTGCCACCCGTGGGGGGTCAACTAATGAAAAACTGTTTTTT.